A selection of T cell receptor beta chains follows, all from one sample in a study of cytomegalovirus exposure and HLA in healthy donors. Repertoires were generated with immunoSEQ multiplex PCR, while TCRdb's copy carries only in-frame clones and drops some. Of about 190,000 clones in the sample, roughly 80% were seen once. The specimen was PBMCs. The receptors originated from a man between 35 and 55 years old in good health and CMV-seropositive. CDR3s include the opening cysteine and the closing phenylalanine or tryptophan. A D gene is named only where the DNA matches it firmly. Rows may omit the clone size; those that give it use once, few, many or a size class.

J gene,clone size,CDR3 length,V gene,D gene,CDR3 protein
TRBJ1-3,.,14,TRBV5-1,.,CASSPGSNRDTIYF
TRBJ1-2,.,16,TRBV11-3,TRBD1,CASSPPGETGDVGYTF
TRBJ1-2,.,13,TRBV9,TRBD1,CASSVRDSYGYTF
TRBJ1-1,.,14,TRBV7-2,TRBD1,CASSFGTEVTEAFF
TRBJ2-6,.,17,TRBV18,TRBD1,CASSSRDRGSGANVLTF
TRBJ2-3,.,18,TRBV19,TRBD2,CASSIWTSGGMGTDTQYF
TRBJ2-3,few,16,TRBV6-5,TRBD2,CASSYSKRGGLDTQYF
TRBJ1-4,.,13,TRBV19,.,CASRKQANEKLFF
TRBJ2-1,.,16,TRBV2,TRBD1,CASSIPATGNRNEQFF
TRBJ1-5,.,15,TRBV6-1,.,CASSDPGQINQPQHF
TRBJ1-2,.,12,TRBV29-1,.,CSVAEGPYGYTF
TRBJ2-7,.,15,TRBV9,TRBD2,CASSVGWTSSHEQYF
TRBJ1-5,.,13,TRBV6-4,TRBD1,CASSVTGNQPQHF
TRBJ2-7,.,13,TRBV7-3,.,CASSLNSGREQYF
TRBJ2-2,.,14,TRBV28,.,CASSFLGDTGELFF
TRBJ2-3,few,16,TRBV7-3,TRBD2,CASSLTSRGGLDTQYF
TRBJ2-7,.,12,TRBV7-2,.,CASSPRSHEQYF
TRBJ1-4,once,15,TRBV5-1,TRBD1,CASRTGGDSGEKLFF
TRBJ1-1,.,19,TRBV4-1,TRBD1,CASSPAGVATQGVVTEAFF
TRBJ1-1,.,15,TRBV4-3,TRBD1,CASSQDLRTGSEAFF
TRBJ2-1,.,15,TRBV4-3,TRBD1,CASSHLRTGFNEQFF
TRBJ2-7,few,14,TRBV6-1,TRBD1,CASSEGTGGYEQYF
TRBJ2-7,.,14,TRBV7-2,.,CASSPQRAQNEQYF
TRBJ1-1,.,14,TRBV15,.,CATSRLSVNTEAFF
TRBJ2-1,.,16,TRBV7-2,TRBD2,CASSSRLAGGSDEQFF
TRBJ2-1,.,14,TRBV7-2,TRBD2,CASSLLAGRGEQFF